The 25 T cell receptor beta chains below were found in one sample sequenced in a study of OX40 agonist ivuxolimab in advanced cancers. Assay used: immunoSEQ multiplex PCR; TCRdb lists only in-frame clones, some missing. This table holds over 15,000 clones, roughly 91% found once. Sample: CD4+ or CD8+ T cells sorted from blood, taken in a trial of the OX40 agonist ivuxolimab. These TCRs come from an adult with an advanced solid tumor such as melanoma, head and neck, liver or kidney cancer.

V and J are TRBV13 and TRBJ2-1; no definite D call. This CDR3 region has 14 residues. CDR1 PRHDT and CDR2 FYEKMQ come from the germline V gene (reference sequence). V was shortened by 2 bases and J by 6 bases, with 11 bases between the two germline ends. As DNA, the CDR3 is TGTGCCAGCAGCTTAAATCGGGCTACCAATGAGCAGTTCTTC. Amino acid sequence: CASSLNRATNEQFF.

J is TRBJ2-7 and V is TRBV27; D possibly corresponds to TRBD2 (6 bases). CDR1 and CDR2 (germline): MNHEY, SMNVEV (reference sequence). Deletions cut 2 bases from V and 3 bases from J, with 11 bases between. CDR3 size: 14 residues. CDR3 sequence: CASSLGAGSYEQYF. CDR3 nucleotides: TGTGCCAGCAGTTTAGGTGCGGGGAGCTACGAGCAGTACTTC.

This chain links TRBV6-6 with TRBJ2-1; TRBD2 is a possible D gene (5 bases). V was trimmed by 8 bases and J by 3 bases, leaving 8 bases between them. Per the germline V gene, CDR1 is MNHNY and CDR2 is SVGAGI (reference sequence). The CDR3 covers 12 residues. CDR3 sequence reads: CASQRDYNEQFF. For the CDR3, the DNA is TGTGCCAGCCAACGGGACTACAATGAGCAGTTCTTC.

The rearrangement joins TRBV28 to TRBJ2-1, with 12 bases aligning to TRBD2. The CDR3 consists of 17 residues. V dropped 3 bases and J dropped 2; count of bases not matched to a gene: 5. Per germline, CDR1 MDHEN and CDR2 SYDVKM. The CDR3 loop reads CASSFLAGGPPYNEQFF. DNA of the CDR3: TGTGCCAGCAGTTTCCTAGCGGGAGGGCCACCCTACAATGAGCAGTTCTTC.

The rearrangement links TRBV5-8 to TRBJ1-5; the D gene is possibly TRBD1 (5 bases). CDR1 SGHTS and CDR2 YDEGEE come from the germline V gene. Trimming took off 4 bases at V and 0 bases at J, with 20 bases between the two ends. The CDR3 is made up of 18 amino acids. The CDR3 nucleotides are TGTGCCAGCAGCCAAATCGGGACCGCCTCCTATAGCAATCAGCCCCAGCATTTT. Amino acid sequence: CASSQIGTASYSNQPQHF.

About this clone itself: This specimen includes other DNA sequences encoding the same CDR3. The gene calls are TRBV28 and TRBJ2-7, with 9 bases aligning to TRBD1. The CDR3 contains 15 residues. J gave up 5 bases and V 4 bases, and 9 bases lay outside the gene matches. Germline values: CDR1 MDHEN, CDR2 SYDVKM. Here the CDR3 reads CASSSPGQGTDEQYF. CDR3 nucleotide sequence: TGTGCCAGCAGTTCCCCTGGACAGGGGACCGACGAGCAGTACTTC.

The chain is built from TRBV19 and TRBJ1-1, with TRBD1 as a possible D gene (5 bases). The CDR3 runs to 14 residues. The germline V and J ends were trimmed by 7 bases and 5 bases, with 17 bases remaining between them. Germline loops: CDR1 LNHDA, CDR2 SQIVND (reference sequence). In DNA, the CDR3 is TGTGCCAGTACTGACTCCGGGGGGAGGACTGAAGCTTTCTTT. It encodes CASTDSGGRTEAFF.

The rearrangement joins TRBV9 to TRBJ2-5; 7 bases agree with TRBD1. The CDR3 loop spans 15 amino acids. Losses at the gene ends were 6 bases for V and 1 base for J; bases not matched to a gene: 9. Germline-derived CDR1 and CDR2 are SGDLS and YYNGEE. CDR3 protein: CASTTSGTVQETQYF. The CDR3 nucleotides read TGTGCCAGCACAACCTCAGGGACAGTCCAAGAGACCCAGTACTTC.

The chain combines TRBV7-9 with TRBJ2-2, with D uncertain. This CDR3 has 15 amino acids. The germline V gene encodes CDR1 SEHNR and CDR2 FQNEAQ (reference sequence). V was clipped by 8 bases and J by 6 bases, with 19 bases between them. The CDR3 nucleotides are TGTGCCAGCGCTTCCGGGCCCCACTCCGCCGGGGAGCTGTTTTTT. This encodes CASASGPHSAGELFF.

The chain links TRBV4-1 to TRBJ2-5; 9 bases match TRBD1. This CDR3 has 16 residues. V lost 5 bases to trimming and J lost 2 bases; unmatched junction nucleotides: 9. Germline loops: CDR1 MGHRA, CDR2 YSYEKL. CDR3 sequence reads: CASSFSGTGFQETQYF. The DNA of the CDR3 is TGCGCCAGCAGCTTCTCCGGGACAGGGTTTCAAGAGACCCAGTACTTC.

J is TRBJ2-1 and V is TRBV6-1, with no clear D. The V end was cut by 7 bases, the J end by 4 bases, with 2 bases between. The germline CDR1 and CDR2 sequences are MNHNS and SASEGT. The CDR3 sequence is 10 residues long. The CDR3 nucleotides are TGTGCCAGCAATTACAATGAGCAGTTCTTC. It translates to CASNYNEQFF.

The chain carries TRBV28 and TRBJ2-3; 14 positions agree with TRBD2. The CDR3 consists of 16 residues. Per the germline V gene, CDR1 is MDHEN and CDR2 is SYDVKM. Trimming removed 3 bases from V and 6 bases from J; junction bases left unmatched: 5. This CDR3 reads CASSLTSGRAVDTQYF. For the CDR3, the DNA is TGTGCCAGCAGTTTGACTAGCGGGAGGGCCGTTGATACGCAGTATTTT.

This chain joins TRBV4-2 and TRBJ1-2; D may be TRBD1 (5 bases). This CDR3 is built from 15 residues. The germline V gene has CDR1 LGHNA and CDR2 YNFKEQ. The V gene lost 0 bases and the J gene lost 3 bases, with 11 bases spanning the gap. Written as DNA, the CDR3 is TGTGCCAGCAGCCAAGAGGGGGGGGGAGACTATGGCTACACCTTC. The encoded protein is CASSQEGGGDYGYTF.

This rearrangement joins TRBV5-1 to TRBJ2-7; 8 bases match TRBD1. Germline V CDR1 and CDR2: SGHRS, YFSETQ. This CDR3 spans 14 amino acids. V gave up 3 bases and J gave up 3 bases; unmatched junction bases: 5. The chain's CDR3 is CASSWGTGDYEQYF. The CDR3 DNA is TGCGCCAGCAGCTGGGGGACAGGAGACTACGAGCAGTACTTC. The full variable domain, with the rest looked up from reference TRBV5-1 and TRBJ2-7, is KAGVTQTPRYLIKTRGQQVTLSCSPISGHRSVSWYQQTPGQGLQFLFEYFSETQRNKGNFPGRFSGRQFSNSRSEMNVSTLELGDSALYLCASSWGTGDYEQYFGPGTRLTVT.

The chain uses TRBV11-2 and TRBJ2-1; maybe TRBD1 (5 bases). Per the germline V gene, CDR1 is SGHAT and CDR2 is FQNNGV. V lost 5 bases, J lost 3 bases, and 17 bases lay in between. The CDR3 has 16 residues. CDR3 protein: CASSLYRTQDYNEQFF. The CDR3 region has the DNA TGTGCCAGCAGCCTCTACAGGACCCAGGACTACAATGAGCAGTTCTTC.

The chain carries TRBV9 and TRBJ1-1; 9 bases align to TRBD1. Per germline, CDR1 SGDLS and CDR2 YYNGEE. The CDR3 extends over 17 amino acids. The V segment lost 3 bases and the J segment 0 bases; nucleotides outside the gene matches: 9. The CDR3 DNA follows: TGTGCCAGCAGCGGTGGGACAGGGCTTGTGATGAACACTGAAGCTTTCTTT. Translated: CASSGGTGLVMNTEAFF.

This clone has only one observation. The rearrangement links TRBV5-4 to TRBJ2-1; D gene uncertain. V was trimmed by 1 base and J by 9 bases, leaving 17 bases between them. CDR3 size: 15 residues. Per the germline V gene, CDR1 is SGHNT and CDR2 is YYREEE (reference sequence). The DNA of the CDR3 is TGTGCCAGCAGCTTGAGGATAAGTGACCGCCCTGAGCAGTTCTTC. Its protein product is CASSLRISDRPEQFF.

This chain joins TRBV10-2 and TRBJ2-5; no clear D gene. CDR3 length: 15 residues. Trimming removed 0 bases at V and 1 base at J, with 9 bases between. Per the germline V gene, CDR1 is WSHSY and CDR2 is SAAADI. The CDR3, as DNA: TGCGCCAGCAGTGAGTCGGCTAGGGTCCAAGAGACCCAGTACTTC. The encoded protein is CASSESARVQETQYF.

The chain combines TRBV7-2 with TRBJ2-7; the D gene is possibly TRBD2 (6 bases). This CDR3 comprises 17 residues. CDR1 is SGHTA, CDR2 FQGNSA, per germline. Trimming took 1 base from V and 1 from J, leaving 17 bases between them. The CDR3 loop is CASSLGGDWMISYEQYF. The CDR3, as DNA: TGTGCCAGCAGCTTAGGAGGGGACTGGATGATATCCTACGAGCAGTACTTC.

The chain joins TRBV6-5 to TRBJ2-1; D may be TRBD2 (6 bases). The ends were cut back, 4 bases at V and 12 bases at J, with 10 bases in the middle. The CDR3 runs 11 residues. Germline V CDR1 and CDR2: MNHEY, SVGAGI. The CDR3 DNA follows: TGTGCCAGCAGTTCGGGGGTTGCGCAGTTCTTC. Amino acids: CASSSGVAQFF.

V gene TRBV27 combines with J gene TRBJ2-7; D gene ambiguous. The CDR3 sequence is 12 residues long. From germline, CDR1 is MNHEY and CDR2 SMNVEV (reference sequence). Trimming shortened V by 6 bases and J by 0 bases, and 6 bases separated the two germline ends. CDR3 bases: TGTGCCAGCAGAAGGAGCTCCTACGAGCAGTACTTC. Its translation is CASRRSSYEQYF.

This sequence joins TRBV10-3 and TRBJ2-5; no definite D call. Trimming removed 2 bases from V and 5 bases from J, with 12 bases in between. The CDR3 contains 14 residues. Per the germline V gene, CDR1 is ENHRY and CDR2 is SYGVKD. CDR3 nucleotides: TGTGCCATCAGTGAGCGAGCGCCTGGGGAGACCCAGTACTTC. Its translation is CAISERAPGETQYF.

The V and J genes are TRBV5-1 and TRBJ2-7, with 10 bases fitting TRBD2. Trimming cost V 4 bases and J 1 base; bases outside gene matches: 5. Looked up from germline, CDR1 is SGHRS and CDR2 is YFSETQ. The CDR3 spans 15 residues. The CDR3 spells CASSQAGGLSYEQYF. CDR3 sequence (DNA): TGCGCCAGCAGCCAAGCGGGAGGGTTGTCCTACGAGCAGTACTTC.

The chain uses TRBV27 and TRBJ1-2; 8 bases match TRBD1. This CDR3 has 16 residues. Germline lookup yields CDR1 MNHEY and CDR2 SMNVEV (reference sequence). V lost 2 bases and J lost 5; bases outside the gene matches: 10. The CDR3 loop reads CASSLSVGQGYYGYTF. DNA for the CDR3: TGTGCCAGCAGTTTAAGTGTAGGACAGGGATATTATGGCTACACCTTC.

This chain connects TRBV4-3 to TRBJ2-6, with unresolved D. The CDR3 sequence is 15 residues long. Per the germline V gene, CDR1 is LGHNA and CDR2 is YSLEER. V lost 1 base to trimming and J lost 2 bases, with 6 bases between them. The CDR3 DNA follows: TGCGCCAGCAGCCAAGGCCTTGCTGGGGCCAACGTCCTGACTTTC. Encoded protein: CASSQGLAGANVLTF.